Below are 32 T cell receptor beta chains sequenced from a single sample in a study of blood T cell repertoires in COVID-19. Libraries were prepared by immunoSEQ multiplex PCR; TCRdb keeps only in-frame clonotypes and omits some of them. The table records about 180,000 clones, roughly 80% of them present only once. Specimen: PBMCs or T cells enriched from blood (not recorded which). All receptors derive from a woman aged 40-49 years with acute COVID-19.

This rearrangement joins TRBV7-6 to TRBJ2-3, with a possible D match to TRBD1 (6 bases). The germline CDR1 and CDR2 sequences are SGHVS and FNYEAQ. V lost 5 bases to trimming and J lost 3 bases, with 12 bases between them. The CDR3 is made up of 14 amino acids. In DNA form, the CDR3 reads TGTGCCAGCAGCCAGGGGAAGGGAACAGATACGCAGTATTTT. Its protein is CASSQGKGTDTQYF.

The J gene is TRBJ2-3, the V gene TRBV7-3; 8 bases align to TRBD2. CDR3 length equals 16 residues. The junction had 12 bases not matched to a gene; V was cut back by 4 bases and J by 6 bases. Germline V gene sequence: CDR1 SGHTA, CDR2 FQGTGA. CDR3 residues: CASSSPSAGGRDTQYF. CDR3 DNA sequence: TGTGCCAGCAGCTCACCCTCAGCGGGCGGGAGGGATACGCAGTATTTT.

The chain combines TRBV5-1 with TRBJ2-1; D is unclear. The V and J ends lost 0 bases and 10 bases respectively, with 14 bases between them. The CDR3 consists of 14 residues. Per the germline V gene, CDR1 is SGHRS and CDR2 is YFSETQ. The CDR3 sequence: CASSLGQVDQEQFF. In DNA, the CDR3 is TGCGCCAGCAGCTTGGGGCAGGTTGATCAGGAGCAGTTCTTC.

This clone has just a few counts. The chain joins TRBV19 to TRBJ2-7; TRBD2 matches 12 bases. Germline V lookup: CDR1 LNHDA, CDR2 SQIVND (reference sequence). V was clipped by 2 bases and J by 5 bases; unmatched bases: 4. The CDR3 is 15 amino acids. CDR3 in amino acids: CASSISSGRAHEQYF. As DNA, the CDR3 is TGTGCCAGTAGTATATCTAGCGGGAGGGCCCACGAGCAGTACTTC.

This clone occurred many times. This sequence joins TRBV5-1 and TRBJ2-1; D is possibly TRBD2 (5 bases). Germline CDR1 reads SGHRS; CDR2 reads YFSETQ. Trimming left V 0 bases short and J 3 bases short, with 10 bases between. This CDR3 spans 15 amino acids. CDR3 amino acids: CASSLDGIGYNEQFF. The CDR3 region has the DNA TGCGCCAGCAGCTTGGACGGGATCGGCTACAATGAGCAGTTCTTC.

This clone appeared a few times. The chain recombines TRBV5-1 with TRBJ2-7; a possible D gene is TRBD1 (5 bases). V dropped 4 bases and J dropped 0 bases, with 17 bases sitting between them. Germline V CDR1 and CDR2: SGHRS, YFSETQ. This CDR3 is 16 amino acids long. The CDR3 coding sequence is TGCGCCAGCAGCCGAGTGCAGGGTGATGGCTCCTACGAGCAGTACTTC. Its protein is CASSRVQGDGSYEQYF. Filled out from reference TRBV5-1 and TRBJ2-7, the complete variable domain reads KAGVTQTPRYLIKTRGQQVTLSCSPISGHRSVSWYQQTPGQGLQFLFEYFSETQRNKGNFPGRFSGRQFSNSRSEMNVSTLELGDSALYLCASSRVQGDGSYEQYFGPGTRLTVT.

The V call is TRBV7-9, the J call TRBJ2-3, with TRBD2 identical over 7 bases. Germline assignment: CDR1 SEHNR and CDR2 FQNEAQ (reference sequence). The CDR3 totals 16 residues. After removal of 6 bases from V and 6 bases from J, the junction contained 15 bases not matched to a gene. The CDR3 bases are TGTGCCAGCAGTTATAGCGGGCAGCCCTCTACGGATACGCAGTATTTT. Translating gives CASSYSGQPSTDTQYF.

The chain links TRBV18 to TRBJ2-2; TRBD2 matches 7 bases. With V trimmed by 1 base and J by 5 bases, 7 bases remained unmatched. Germline CDR1 reads KGHSH; CDR2 reads LQKENI. The CDR3 is 16 residues long. CDR3 nucleotides: TGTGCCAGCTCACCACGGGGCGGGAGTCAAACCGGGGAGCTGTTTTTT. Its protein is CASSPRGGSQTGELFF.

The table lists this clone with a count of one. The chain couples TRBV28 to TRBJ1-2; D not certain. This CDR3 contains 15 residues. With 8 bases removed from V and 2 bases from J, the gap between germline ends came to 18 bases. Germline-derived CDR1 and CDR2 are MDHEN and SYDVKM. The CDR3 DNA reads as TGTGCCAGCGGGTTGACAAGGGAGCCCAACTATGGCTACACCTTC. Encoded protein: CASGLTREPNYGYTF.

The rearrangement uses TRBV30 and TRBJ2-7; D remains ambiguous. Germline loops: CDR1 GTSNPN, CDR2 SVGIG (reference sequence). V dropped 0 bases and J dropped 3 bases, with 9 bases sitting between them. CDR3 length equals 13 residues. CDR3 sequence (DNA): TGTGCCTGGAGTGTACTGCCCAACTACGAGCAGTACTTC. Residues: CAWSVLPNYEQYF.

The chain is built from TRBV7-9 and TRBJ1-2; 8 positions match TRBD1. Looked up from germline, CDR1 is SEHNR and CDR2 is FQNEAQ (reference sequence). CDR3 length equals 14 residues. The V and J ends lost 7 bases and 5 bases, in that order; junction bases with no gene match: 9. The CDR3 nucleotides read TGTGCCAGCATTAAGCCGGGACAGGATTATGGCTACACCTTC. It codes for CASIKPGQDYGYTF.

This chain links TRBV2 with TRBJ2-2; a weak D match, TRBD2 (6 bases). Germline lookup yields CDR1 SNHLY and CDR2 FYNNEI. The CDR3 extends over 15 amino acids. Trimming took off 0 bases at V and 5 bases at J, with 10 bases between the two ends. This chain's CDR3 is CASSEASGLTGELFF. The CDR3 DNA sequence: TGTGCCAGCAGTGAAGCTAGCGGATTGACCGGGGAGCTGTTTTTT.

The chain joins TRBV5-1 to TRBJ1-2; tentative D call: TRBD1 (6 bases). Germline V gives CDR1 SGHRS, CDR2 YFSETQ. Trimming took off 0 bases at V and 6 bases at J, with 12 bases between the two ends. The CDR3 spans 14 residues. The CDR3 DNA reads TGCGCCAGCAGCTTGGGGGATCGACAGGATGGCTACACCTTC. It yields the protein CASSLGDRQDGYTF.

The V call is TRBV3-1 (or the pseudogene TRBV3-2), the J call TRBJ2-2; 12 nucleotides match TRBD2. CDR3 length: 16 amino acids. Unmatched junction bases numbered 5, after V lost 1 base and J lost 8 bases. Germline V CDR1 and CDR2: LGHDT, YNNKEL (reference sequence). The CDR3: CASSQGLAGVSGELFF. The CDR3 region has the DNA TGTGCCAGCAGCCAAGGACTAGCGGGAGTATCTGGGGAGCTGTTTTTT.

The rearrangement joins TRBV7-2 to TRBJ2-7, with D possibly being TRBD2 (5 bases). Trimming took 1 base from V and 2 from J, leaving 9 bases between them. This CDR3 is built from 14 residues. Germline-derived CDR1 and CDR2 are SGHTA and FQGNSA. The CDR3 spells CASSLGTGTYEQYF. For the CDR3, the DNA is TGTGCCAGCAGCTTAGGGACTGGGACCTACGAGCAGTACTTC.

V is TRBV4-2 and J is TRBJ2-2; TRBD1 might be the D (6 bases). The CDR3 runs to 15 residues. Germline-derived CDR1 and CDR2 are LGHNA and YNFKEQ. Deletions cut 5 bases from V and 4 bases from J, with 14 bases between. This chain's CDR3 is CASSTLRDTTGELFF. For the CDR3, the DNA is TGTGCCAGCAGCACGCTCCGGGACACCACCGGGGAGCTGTTTTTT.

The V and J genes are TRBV6-1 and TRBJ2-5, with a possible D match to TRBD1 (6 bases). The ends were cut back, 3 bases at V and 2 bases at J, with 16 bases in the middle. Per germline, CDR1 MNHNS and CDR2 SASEGT. The CDR3 has 16 residues. This CDR3 reads CASSDRLDSWQETQYF. The DNA for the CDR3 is TGTGCCAGCAGTGATCGCCTGGACAGTTGGCAAGAGACCCAGTACTTC.

Here the CDR3 DNA reads TGTGCCAGCAGTGCTGACCGGAGGAGCGGCTACACCTTC. Amino acids: CASSADRRSGYTF. The chain has TRBV2 and TRBJ1-2; no definite D call. The CDR3 contains 13 residues. Trimming cost V 4 bases and J 8 bases, with 14 bases left between them. Germline V CDR1 and CDR2: SNHLY, FYNNEI.

This clone was seen many times. This chain connects TRBV6-2 or TRBV6-3 to TRBJ2-3; TRBD2 aligns across 8 bases. The germline V gene encodes CDR1 MNHEY and CDR2 SVGEGT. With V trimmed by 4 bases and J by 3 bases, 6 bases remained unmatched. The CDR3 consists of 15 residues. For the CDR3, the DNA is TGTGCCAGCAGTTCCGAGCGGGAGAGGACAGATACGCAGTATTTT. Its protein product is CASSSERERTDTQYF.

This clone was counted once. V and J are TRBV11-2 and TRBJ2-7; 11 positions match TRBD1. CDR1 and CDR2 from the germline V gene are SGHAT and FQNNGV. V lost 0 bases to trimming and J lost 6 bases; unmatched junction nucleotides: 4. The length of the CDR3 is 15 residues. CDR3 loop: CASSLETGQGGEQYF. CDR3 nucleotide sequence: TGTGCCAGCAGCTTAGAAACGGGACAGGGGGGCGAGCAGTACTTC.

The chain joins TRBV7-8 to TRBJ2-7; D perhaps matches TRBD2 (5 bases). With 1 base removed from V and 3 bases from J, the gap between germline ends came to 13 bases. The CDR3 totals 15 residues. Germline CDR1 reads SGHVS; CDR2 reads FQNEAQ. This chain's CDR3 is CASSLGAGMVYEQYV. CDR3 nucleotides: TGTGCCAGCAGCTTAGGTGCCGGGATGGTCTACGAGCAGTACGTC.

The chain joins TRBV30 to TRBJ1-4, with D possibly being TRBD1 (5 bases). Trimming removed 0 bases from V and 4 bases from J, with 12 bases in between. CDR1 and CDR2 from the germline V gene are GTSNPN and SVGIG (reference sequence). This CDR3 has 15 amino acids. CDR3 sequence (DNA): TGTGCCTGGAGTGTAGGCGGACAACTTAATGAAAAACTGTTTTTT. Its protein product is CAWSVGGQLNEKLFF. The full variable domain, with the rest looked up from reference TRBV30 and TRBJ1-4, is SQTIHQWPATLVQPVGSPLSLECTVEGTSNPNLYWYRQAAGRGLQLLFYSVGIGQISSEVPQNLSASRPQDRQFILSSKKLLLSDSGFYLCAWSVGGQLNEKLFFGSGTQLSVL.

This chain connects TRBV9 to TRBJ2-1; TRBD2 agrees at 13 bases. The germline V gene has CDR1 SGDLS and CDR2 YYNGEE. This CDR3 contains 16 residues. V lost 2 bases to trimming and J lost 6 bases; unmatched junction nucleotides: 5. CDR3 in DNA: TGTGCCAGCAGCGTCGCAGGGACTAGCGGGATCAATGAGCAGTTCTTC. It yields the protein CASSVAGTSGINEQFF.

V usage is TRBV30 and J usage is TRBJ2-7; D unclear. The germline V gene encodes CDR1 GTSNPN and CDR2 SVGIG (reference sequence). Trimming took off 0 bases at V and 0 bases at J, with 6 bases between the two ends. The CDR3 length is 13 residues. The CDR3 nucleotides are TGTGCCTGGAGTGTTGATAGCTCCTACGAGCAGTACTTC. Encoded protein: CAWSVDSSYEQYF.

The J gene is TRBJ2-7, the V gene TRBV4-1, with 8 positions matching TRBD2. V gave up 1 base and J gave up 5 bases; unmatched junction bases: 16. Germline CDR1 and CDR2: MGHRA and YSYEKL. This CDR3 contains 18 residues. The CDR3 coding sequence is TGCGCCAGCAGCCAAGTAATGATACGGACTAGCAGCAGTCACGAGCAGTACTTC. Translated, it gives CASSQVMIRTSSSHEQYF.

V usage is TRBV18 and J usage is TRBJ2-1; TRBD1 might be the D (5 bases). The germline V and J ends were trimmed by 3 bases and 7 bases, with 16 bases remaining between them. There are 15 residues in the CDR3. CDR1 and CDR2 (germline): KGHSH, LQKENI. The CDR3 region is CASSPGQGLKNEQFF. DNA of the CDR3: TGTGCCAGCTCACCGGGTCAGGGCCTAAAGAATGAGCAGTTCTTC.

The chain employs TRBV6-5 and TRBJ1-1; D not resolved. This CDR3 has 13 amino acids. Germline V lookup: CDR1 MNHEY, CDR2 SVGAGI. V lost 2 bases to trimming and J lost 11 bases, with 15 bases between them. The CDR3: CASSYVPLARAFF. Written as DNA, the CDR3 is TGTGCCAGCAGTTACGTACCTTTGGCGAGGGCTTTCTTT.

This CDR3 reads CATTKDRGTYSNQPQHF. The CDR3 DNA reads TGTGCCACTACCAAGGACAGGGGGACTTATAGCAATCAGCCCCAGCATTTT. The chain employs TRBV19 and TRBJ1-5; 10 bases map to TRBD1. In germline, CDR1 is LNHDA, CDR2 SQIVND (reference sequence). The CDR3 contains 17 residues. The ends lost 10 bases at V and 0 bases at J; junction bases unmatched: 12.

The chain uses TRBV3-1 (or the pseudogene TRBV3-2) and TRBJ1-2, with a tentative D call TRBD1 (6 bases). The CDR3 contains 14 residues. V was pared by 6 bases and J by 7 bases, with 18 bases between. Looked up from germline, CDR1 is LGHDT and CDR2 is YNNKEL (reference sequence). CDR3 coding DNA: TGTGCCAGCAGTCGGGCAGGGGTATCGGGTGGCTACACCTTC. Translating it yields CASSRAGVSGGYTF.

The rearrangement links TRBV27 to TRBJ1-2; 8 bases line up with TRBD1. Germline trimming cut 6 bases from V and 4 bases from J; bases unmatched to any gene: 4. The CDR3 has 13 residues. The germline V gene has CDR1 MNHEY and CDR2 SMNVEV (reference sequence). CDR3 loop: CASSQTGAYGYTF. As DNA, the CDR3 is TGTGCCAGCAGCCAGACAGGGGCCTATGGCTACACCTTC.

This chain connects TRBV29-1 to TRBJ1-2, with a possible D match to TRBD1 (6 bases). V was cut by 3 bases and J by 6 bases, with 14 bases left in between. Germline lookup yields CDR1 SQVTM and CDR2 ANQGSEA. The CDR3 extends over 13 amino acids. The CDR3 nucleotides read TGCAGCGTTGAGGCAGGGGAGTGGCATGGCTACACCTTC. It encodes CSVEAGEWHGYTF.

V is TRBV6-5 and J is TRBJ2-7; tentative D call: TRBD2 (6 bases). CDR3 size: 14 residues. V was cut by 6 bases and J by 0 bases, with 12 bases left in between. CDR1 is MNHEY, CDR2 SVGAGI, per germline. The CDR3 sequence is CASRFLATSYEQYF. Here the CDR3 DNA reads TGTGCCAGCAGATTCCTAGCGACCTCCTACGAGCAGTACTTC.